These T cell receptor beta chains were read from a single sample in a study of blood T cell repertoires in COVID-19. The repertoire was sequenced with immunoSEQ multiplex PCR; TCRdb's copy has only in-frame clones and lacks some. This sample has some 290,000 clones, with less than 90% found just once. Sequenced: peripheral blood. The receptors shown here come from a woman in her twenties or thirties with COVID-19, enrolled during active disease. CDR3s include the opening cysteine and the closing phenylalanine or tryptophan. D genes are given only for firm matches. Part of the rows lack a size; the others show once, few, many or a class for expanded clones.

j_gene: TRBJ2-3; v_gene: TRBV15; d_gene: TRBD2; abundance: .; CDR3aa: CATSITSGGGGTDTQYF; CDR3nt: TGTGCCACCAGCATTACTAGCGGGGGGGGAGGCACAGATACGCAGTATTTT
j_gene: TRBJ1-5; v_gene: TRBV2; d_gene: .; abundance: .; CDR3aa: CASSEHSNQPQHF; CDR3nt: TGTGCCAGCAGTGAACATAGCAATCAGCCCCAGCATTTT
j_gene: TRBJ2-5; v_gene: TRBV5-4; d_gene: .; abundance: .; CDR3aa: CASSKDKLETQYF; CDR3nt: TGTGCCAGCAGCAAGGACAAGTTAGAGACCCAGTACTTC
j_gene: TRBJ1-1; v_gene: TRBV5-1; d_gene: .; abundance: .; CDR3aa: CASSLGEDTEAFF; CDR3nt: TGCGCCAGCAGTCTTGGGGAGGACACTGAAGCTTTCTTT
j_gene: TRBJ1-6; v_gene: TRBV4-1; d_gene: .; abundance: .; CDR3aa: CASSQGGGRSNSPLHF; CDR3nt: TGCGCCAGCAGCCAAGGAGGCGGTCGGAGTAATTCACCCCTCCACTTT
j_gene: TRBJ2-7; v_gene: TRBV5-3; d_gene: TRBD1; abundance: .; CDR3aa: CARSFRQGDPYEQYF; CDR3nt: TGTGCCAGAAGCTTCCGACAGGGTGACCCCTACGAGCAGTACTTC
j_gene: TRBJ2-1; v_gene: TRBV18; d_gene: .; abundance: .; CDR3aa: CASSPGRTPEGEQFF; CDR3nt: TGTGCCAGCTCCCCAGGGCGGACTCCGGAGGGAGAGCAGTTCTTC
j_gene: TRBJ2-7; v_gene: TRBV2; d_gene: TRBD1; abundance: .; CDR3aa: CASITGGSYEQYF; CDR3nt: TGTGCCAGCATCACAGGGGGCTCTTACGAGCAGTACTTC
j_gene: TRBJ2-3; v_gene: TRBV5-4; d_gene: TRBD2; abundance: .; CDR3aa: CASSLLAGGKDTQYF; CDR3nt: TGTGCCAGCAGCTTACTAGCGGGGGGGAAGGATACGCAGTATTTT
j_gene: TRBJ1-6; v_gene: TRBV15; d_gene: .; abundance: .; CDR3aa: CATSRPTGRGPLHF; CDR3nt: TGTGCCACCAGCAGACCTACAGGGAGGGGGCCCCTCCACTTT
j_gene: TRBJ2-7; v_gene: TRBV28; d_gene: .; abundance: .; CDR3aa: CASSLGDEQYF; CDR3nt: TGTGCCAGCAGCCTAGGGGACGAGCAGTACTTC
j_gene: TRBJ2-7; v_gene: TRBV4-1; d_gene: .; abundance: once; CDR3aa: CASSQTAGQTYEQYF; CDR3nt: TGCGCCAGCAGCCAAACTGCTGGGCAGACCTACGAGCAGTACTTC
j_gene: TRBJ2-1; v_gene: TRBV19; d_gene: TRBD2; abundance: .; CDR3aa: CASSIDLDSGNEQFF; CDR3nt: TGTGCCAGTAGTATAGATCTGGATAGCGGGAATGAGCAGTTCTTC
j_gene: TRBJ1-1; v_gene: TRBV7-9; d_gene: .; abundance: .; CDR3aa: CASTIQGRNTEAFF; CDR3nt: TGTGCCAGCACCATACAGGGAAGGAACACTGAAGCTTTCTTT
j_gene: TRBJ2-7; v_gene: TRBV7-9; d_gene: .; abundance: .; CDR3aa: CASSLVLSSYEQYF; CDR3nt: TGTGCCAGCAGCTTAGTCCTAAGCTCCTACGAGCAGTACTTC
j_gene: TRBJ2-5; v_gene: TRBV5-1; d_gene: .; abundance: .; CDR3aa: CASSQGYETQYF; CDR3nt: TGCGCCAGCAGCCAGGGGTATGAGACCCAGTACTTC
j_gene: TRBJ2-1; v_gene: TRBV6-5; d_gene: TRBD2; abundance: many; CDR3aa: CASNGGGYHEQFF; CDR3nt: TGTGCCAGCAATGGGGGGGGGTACCATGAGCAGTTCTTC
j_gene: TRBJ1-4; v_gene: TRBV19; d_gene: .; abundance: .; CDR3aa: CASSTGIGRDFEKLFF; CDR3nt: TGTGCCAGTTCAACTGGGATTGGCAGGGACTTTGAAAAACTGTTTTTT
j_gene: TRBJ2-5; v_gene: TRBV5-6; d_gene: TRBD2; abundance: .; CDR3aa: CASSSGGLAGLRETQYF; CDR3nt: TGTGCCAGCAGCTCTGGGGGACTAGCGGGCTTGAGAGAGACCCAGTACTTC
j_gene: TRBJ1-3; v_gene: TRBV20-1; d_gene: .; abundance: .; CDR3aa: CSASRGVTGNTIYF; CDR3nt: TGCAGTGCTAGTCGGGGTGTGACTGGAAACACCATATATTTT
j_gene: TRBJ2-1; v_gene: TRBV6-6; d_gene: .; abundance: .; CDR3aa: CASVSYSNSYNEQFF; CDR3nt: TGTGCCAGCGTTTCTTACTCCAACTCCTACAATGAGCAGTTCTTC
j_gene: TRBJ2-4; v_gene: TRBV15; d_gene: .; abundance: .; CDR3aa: CATSRGPWGERAKNIQYF; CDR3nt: TGTGCCACCAGCAGAGGACCTTGGGGGGAAAGGGCCAAAAACATTCAGTACTTC
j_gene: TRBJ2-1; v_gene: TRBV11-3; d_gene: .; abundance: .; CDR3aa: CASSSQSSYNEQFF; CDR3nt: TGTGCCAGCAGCTCACAGAGCTCCTACAATGAGCAGTTCTTC
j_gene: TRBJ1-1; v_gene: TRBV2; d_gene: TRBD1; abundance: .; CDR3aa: CASSPLGDSPLEFF; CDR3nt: TGTGCCAGCAGCCCCCTGGGGGACAGTCCCCTCGAGTTCTTT
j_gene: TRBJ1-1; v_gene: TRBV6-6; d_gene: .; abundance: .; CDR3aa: CASSPSMSFGGREAPEAFF; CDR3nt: TGTGCCAGCAGTCCCTCAATGTCGTTCGGTGGCAGGGAGGCGCCTGAAGCTTTCTTT
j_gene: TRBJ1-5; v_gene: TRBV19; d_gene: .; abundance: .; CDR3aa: CASHWTAGTNQPQHF; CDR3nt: TGTGCCAGTCACTGGACAGCCGGTACCAATCAGCCCCAGCATTTT
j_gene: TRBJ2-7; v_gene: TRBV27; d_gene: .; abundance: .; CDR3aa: CASSYKGSSYEQYF; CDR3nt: TGTGCCAGCAGTTACAAGGGGTCCTCCTACGAGCAGTACTTC
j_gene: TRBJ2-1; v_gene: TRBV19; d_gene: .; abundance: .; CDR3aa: CASSIAGRGPTDEQFF; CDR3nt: TGTGCCAGTAGTATAGCTGGGCGGGGGCCTACGGATGAGCAGTTCTTC
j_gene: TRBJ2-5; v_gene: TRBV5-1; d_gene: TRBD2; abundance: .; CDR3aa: CASSLDWTSGGAGETQYF; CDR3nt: TGCGCCAGCAGCTTGGATTGGACTAGCGGGGGGGCCGGGGAGACCCAGTACTTC
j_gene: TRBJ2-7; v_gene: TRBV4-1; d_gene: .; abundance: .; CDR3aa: CASSRILGSSYEQYF; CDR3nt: TGCGCCAGCAGCCGCATATTGGGGAGCTCCTACGAGCAGTACTTC
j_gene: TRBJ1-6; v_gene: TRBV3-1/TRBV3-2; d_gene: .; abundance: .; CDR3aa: CASSQKYGSAKSYNSPLHF; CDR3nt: TGTGCCAGCAGCCAAAAGTACGGGTCCGCCAAGTCCTATAATTCACCCCTCCACTTT
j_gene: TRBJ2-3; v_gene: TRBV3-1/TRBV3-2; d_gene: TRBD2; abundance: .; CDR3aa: CASSHTTSAGATDTQYF; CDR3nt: TGTGCCAGCAGCCATACTACTTCAGCGGGGGCTACAGATACGCAGTATTTT
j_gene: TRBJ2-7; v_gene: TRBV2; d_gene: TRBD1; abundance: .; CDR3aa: CASKPGTGPYEQYF; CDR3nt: TGTGCCAGCAAGCCCGGGACAGGACCCTACGAGCAGTACTTC
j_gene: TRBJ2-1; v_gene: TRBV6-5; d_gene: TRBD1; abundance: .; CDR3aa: CASLQGQGYNEQFF; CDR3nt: TGTGCCAGCCTGCAGGGACAGGGGTACAATGAGCAGTTCTTC
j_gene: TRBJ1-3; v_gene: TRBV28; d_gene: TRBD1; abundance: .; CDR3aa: CASSNRDRGNTIYF; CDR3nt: TGTGCCAGCAGCAACCGGGACAGGGGGAACACCATATATTTT
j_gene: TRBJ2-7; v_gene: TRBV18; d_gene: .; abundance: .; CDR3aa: CASSPPSGSYEQYF; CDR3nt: TGTGCCAGCTCCCCCCCTTCGGGCTCCTACGAGCAGTACTTC
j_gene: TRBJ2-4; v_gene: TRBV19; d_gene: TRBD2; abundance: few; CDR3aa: CASSMSSGGTYDKNIQYF; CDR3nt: TGTGCCAGTAGTATGTCTAGCGGGGGGACCTACGACAAAAACATTCAGTACTTC
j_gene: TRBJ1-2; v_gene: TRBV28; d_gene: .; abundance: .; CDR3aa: CASSLLGPGGDYGYTF; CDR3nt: TGTGCCAGCAGTTTATTAGGTCCGGGAGGGGACTATGGCTACACCTTC
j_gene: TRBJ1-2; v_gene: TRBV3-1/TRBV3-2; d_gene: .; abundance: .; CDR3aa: CASSQGVGQGNYGYTF; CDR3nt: TGTGCCAGCAGCCAAGGGGTAGGGCAGGGGAACTATGGCTACACCTTC
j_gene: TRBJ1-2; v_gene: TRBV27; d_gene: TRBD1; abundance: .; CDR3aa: CASSPGQGAPFVYGYTF; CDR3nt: TGTGCCAGCAGTCCCGGACAGGGGGCTCCTTTTGTCTATGGCTACACCTTC